This T cell receptor beta chain was captured in a study of high-grade serous ovarian cancer treatment subgroups. On the study more broadly: Each sample yielded on average approximately 7,700 unique TCR beta rearrangements from 13,000 or so reads. General study results and limits: Spatial context was lost because tumors were sequenced in bulk. Same-patient tumor repertoires overlapped at about 0.1 to 0.79; different patients barely overlapped.

Tumor samples were obtained before definitive surgery or chemotherapy. For this clone: Its antigen is currently unknown.

Here immunoSEQ multiplex PCR was the method, and the copy in TCRdb shows in-frame clones only, minus some. The sample contains about 3,100 clones, around 75% of which appear only once. The CDR3 has 13 residues. Per the germline V gene, CDR1 is MNHEY and CDR2 is SVGAGI. Trimming removed 6 bases from V and 3 bases from J, with 11 bases in between. Material for sequencing was tumor tissue. The receptor was derived from a human donor with high-grade serous ovarian cancer. The chain couples TRBV6-5 to TRBJ2-5; the D gene is possibly TRBD2 (5 bases). DNA of the CDR3: TGTGCCAGCAGGCTAGCAGGCGAAGAGACCCAGTACTTC. Translation: CASRLAGEETQYF.